This T cell receptor (beta chain) comes out of a study of patients and donors after allogeneic stem cell transplantation. Per the germline V gene, CDR1 is MNHEY and CDR2 is SMNVEV (reference sequence). The length of the CDR3 is 12 residues. Losses at the gene ends were 8 bases for V and 8 bases for J; bases not matched to a gene: 6. TCRdb re-analysed the RT-PCR reads in MiXCR, keeping a single row per CDR3 protein. The sample shows approximately 310 distinct CDR3 sequences, around 1% of them seen only once. This clonotype qualifies as medium-sized. Sequencing was performed on blood, either unsorted or a sorted T cell fraction (not recorded which). This receptor was taken from a human donor who was either an allogeneic HSCT recipient or a stem cell or donor lymphocyte infusion donor (not recorded which). It is not recorded whose cells these are; they may come from a transplant donor. The V gene is TRBV27, the J gene TRBJ2-1, with 7 bases lining up with TRBD2. CDR3: CASQRGVHEQFF. CDR3 DNA sequence: TGTGCCAGCCAACGGGGGGTACATGAGCAGTTCTTC.